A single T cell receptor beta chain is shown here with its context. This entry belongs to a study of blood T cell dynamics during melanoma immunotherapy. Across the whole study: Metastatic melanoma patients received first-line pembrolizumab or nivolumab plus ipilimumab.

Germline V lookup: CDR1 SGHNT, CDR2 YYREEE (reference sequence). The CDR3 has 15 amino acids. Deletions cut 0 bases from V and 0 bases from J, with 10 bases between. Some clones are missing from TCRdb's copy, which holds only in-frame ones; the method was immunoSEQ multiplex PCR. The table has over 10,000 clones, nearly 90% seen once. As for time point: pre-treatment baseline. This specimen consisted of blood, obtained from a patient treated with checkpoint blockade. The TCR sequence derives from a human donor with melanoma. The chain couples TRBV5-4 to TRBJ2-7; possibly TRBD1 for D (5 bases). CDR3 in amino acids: CASSLAAGNSYEQYF. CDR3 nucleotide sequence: TGTGCCAGCAGCTTGGCAGCAGGGAACTCCTACGAGCAGTACTTC. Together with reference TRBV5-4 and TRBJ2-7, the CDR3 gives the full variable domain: ETGVTQSPTHLIKTRGQQVTLRCSSQSGHNTVSWYQQALGQGPQFIFQYYREEENGRGNFPPRFSGLQFPNYSSELNVNALELDDSALYLCASSLAAGNSYEQYFGPGTRLTVT.